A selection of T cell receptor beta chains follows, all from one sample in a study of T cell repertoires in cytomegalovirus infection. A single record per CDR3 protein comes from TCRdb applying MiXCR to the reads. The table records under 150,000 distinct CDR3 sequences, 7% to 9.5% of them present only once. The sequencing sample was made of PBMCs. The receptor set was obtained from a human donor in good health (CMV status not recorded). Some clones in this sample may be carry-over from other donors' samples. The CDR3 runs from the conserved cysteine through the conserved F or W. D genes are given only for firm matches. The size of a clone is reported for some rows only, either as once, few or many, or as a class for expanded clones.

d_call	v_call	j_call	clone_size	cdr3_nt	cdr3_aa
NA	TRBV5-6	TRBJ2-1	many	TGTGCCAGCACGCCTTCGATCCTCCTAATGCCGTTCTTC	CASTPSILLMPFF
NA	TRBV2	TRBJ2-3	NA	TGTGCCAGCAGCAAAGGGGGGACTTCTGTCAATACGCAGTATTTT	CASSKGGTSVNTQYF
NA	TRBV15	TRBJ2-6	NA	TGTGCCACCAGCAGAGAGAGACAGGCTGGGGCCAACGTCCTGACTTTC	CATSRERQAGANVLTF
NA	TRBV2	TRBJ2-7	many	TGTGCCAGCGAGGGGAGCGGCCACGGACGTTCCTACGAGCAGTACTTC	CASEGSGHGRSYEQYF
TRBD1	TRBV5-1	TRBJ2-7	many	TGCGCCAGCAGCCCGGGACAGACTTTCATGGAGCAGTACTTC	CASSPGQTFMEQYF
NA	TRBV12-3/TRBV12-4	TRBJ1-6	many	TGTGCCAGCAGTTTACAGGTCTCACCCCTCCACTTT	CASSLQVSPLHF
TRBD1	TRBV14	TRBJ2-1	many	TGTGCCAGCAGCCAGACCGGGACAGGTTTCTACAATGAGCAGTTCTTC	CASSQTGTGFYNEQFF
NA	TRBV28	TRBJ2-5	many	TGTGCCAGCAGCCTAGAGCATGTAGGTGAGACCCAGTACTTC	CASSLEHVGETQYF
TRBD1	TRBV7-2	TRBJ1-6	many	TGTGCCAGCAGCTTAGACCAGGGGGCGAATTCACCCCTCCACTTT	CASSLDQGANSPLHF
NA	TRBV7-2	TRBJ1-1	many	TGTGCCAGCAGCTTAGGTCGGAAAATGAACACTGAAGCTTTCTTT	CASSLGRKMNTEAFF
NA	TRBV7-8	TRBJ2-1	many	TGTGCCAGCAGCCTAAATTTGGGGGAATCCTACAATGAGCAGTTCTTC	CASSLNLGESYNEQFF
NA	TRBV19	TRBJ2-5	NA	TGTGCCAGTAGTGGCCAGGCGGCGCAGACCCAGTACTTC	CASSGQAAQTQYF
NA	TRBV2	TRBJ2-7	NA	TGTGCCAGCAGAACAGGCTCATCCCATTCCTACGAGCAGTACTTC	CASRTGSSHSYEQYF
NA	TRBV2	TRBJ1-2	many	TGTGCCAGTGGCACGGGACCCCCGGATGGCTACACCTTC	CASGTGPPDGYTF
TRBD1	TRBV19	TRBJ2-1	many	TGTGCCAGTAGTATAGTCCCGCCGGGACAGGGCGTTGATGAGCAGTTCTTC	CASSIVPPGQGVDEQFF
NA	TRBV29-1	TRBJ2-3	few	TGCAGCGTTGAGAACCCTTCAAGGTTTCAAGGTAGCACAGATACGCAGTATTTT	CSVENPSRFQGSTDTQYF
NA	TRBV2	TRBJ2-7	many	TGTGCCAGCAGTGAAGCCCTAACAGGGCGTAAAAACGAGCAGTACTTC	CASSEALTGRKNEQYF
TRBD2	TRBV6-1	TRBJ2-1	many	TGTGCCAGTAGTAAACCGGGACTAGCGGGGAATGAGCAGTTCTTC	CASSKPGLAGNEQFF
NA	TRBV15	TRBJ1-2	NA	TGTGCCACCAGCAGAGAAGGAGTAGGAGTCTATGGCTACACCTTC	CATSREGVGVYGYTF
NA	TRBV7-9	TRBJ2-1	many	TGTGCCAGCAGCCTCGACTACAATGAGCAGTTCTTC	CASSLDYNEQFF
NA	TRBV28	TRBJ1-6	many	TGTGCCAGCAGTCCCCCGGGCATTAATTCACCCCTCCACTTT	CASSPPGINSPLHF
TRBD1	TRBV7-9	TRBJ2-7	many	TGTGCCAGCAGCTCCCTAACTCCAGGGGACAGGGGCGTAGAGCAGTACTTC	CASSSLTPGDRGVEQYF
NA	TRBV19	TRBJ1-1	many	TGTGCCAGTGGCAAGACAGCTCAAAACACTGAAGCTTTCTTT	CASGKTAQNTEAFF
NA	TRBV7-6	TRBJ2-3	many	TGTGCCAGCAGCTTATTTTACCGGGGGGCGAGCACAGATACGCAGTATTTT	CASSLFYRGASTDTQYF
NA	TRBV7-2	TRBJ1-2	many	TGTGCCAGCAGCTTAGACCATGTGGGTCCGGGCTATGGCTACACCTTC	CASSLDHVGPGYGYTF
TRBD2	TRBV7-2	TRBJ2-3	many	TGTGCCAGCAGCTTAGTCTGGGGGGCTAGCGGGGAGGATACGCAGTATTTT	CASSLVWGASGEDTQYF
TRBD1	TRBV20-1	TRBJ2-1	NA	TGCAGTGCTAGACCCGGGACAGGGGCGGGTGGTGAGCAGTTCTTC	CSARPGTGAGGEQFF
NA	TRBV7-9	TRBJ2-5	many	TGTGCCAGCAGCAGTAGTTCCATCCAAGAGACCCAGTACTTC	CASSSSSIQETQYF
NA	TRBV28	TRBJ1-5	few	TGTGCCAGCAGTTTCCCGGGGGGGCCTGGGGGCAATCAGCCCCAGCATTTT	CASSFPGGPGGNQPQHF
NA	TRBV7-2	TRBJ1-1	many	TGTGCCAGCAGCTTAACCCTCGGACAGACTGAAGCTTTCTTT	CASSLTLGQTEAFF
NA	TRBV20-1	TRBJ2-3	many	TGCAGTGCCACCGCAGGAGTCTCTAGCACAGATACGCAGTATTTT	CSATAGVSSTDTQYF
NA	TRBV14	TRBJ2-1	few	TGTGCCAGCAGCCAACTCGACTGGAATGAGCAGTTCTTC	CASSQLDWNEQFF
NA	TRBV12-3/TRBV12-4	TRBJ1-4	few	TGTGCCAGCAGTTTAGACAGAGCTAATGGAAAACTGTTTTTT	CASSLDRANGKLFF
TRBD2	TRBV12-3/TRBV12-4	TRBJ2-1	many	TGTGCCAGCAGTTCCATTAGCGGGCGGCAAATCAATGAGCAGTTCTTC	CASSSISGRQINEQFF
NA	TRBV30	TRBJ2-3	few	TGTGCCTGGAGTAAGGGCAGCACAGATACGCAGTATTTT	CAWSKGSTDTQYF
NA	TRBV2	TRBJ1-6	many	TGTGCCAGCAGTGAGGATGCCAGGCTGAGCTCCTATAATTCACCCCTCCACTTT	CASSEDARLSSYNSPLHF
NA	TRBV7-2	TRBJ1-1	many	TGTGCCAGCAGCTCCGGTTTGAACACTGAAGCTTTCTTT	CASSSGLNTEAFF
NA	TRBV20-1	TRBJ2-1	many	TGCAGTGCCGGACGGGTGCATGAGCAGTTCTTC	CSAGRVHEQFF
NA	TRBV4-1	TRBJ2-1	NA	TGCGCCAGCAGCCAAGAAACGGGGGCCGATGAGCAGTTCTTC	CASSQETGADEQFF
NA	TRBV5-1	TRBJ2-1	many	TGCGCCAGCAGCACCCTTCGACTCACCGCCGGTCCCTACAATGAGCAGTTCTTC	CASSTLRLTAGPYNEQFF
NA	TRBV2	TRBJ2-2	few	TGTGCCAGCAGTGATAGCAGAAACACCGGGGAGCTGTTTTTT	CASSDSRNTGELFF
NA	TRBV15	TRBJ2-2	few	TGTGCCACCAGCAGGAGGGACACCGGGGAGCTGTTTTTT	CATSRRDTGELFF
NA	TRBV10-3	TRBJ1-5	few	TGTGCCATCAGTGAAGGGGCGGGACCCCAGCATTTT	CAISEGAGPQHF
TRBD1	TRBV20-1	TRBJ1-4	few	TGCAGTGCTAGAGACGGGACAGCCACAACTAATGAAAAACTGTTTTTT	CSARDGTATTNEKLFF
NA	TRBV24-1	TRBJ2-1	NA	TGTGCCACCAGTGGCCAGGGTGGCTCCTACAATGAGCAGTTCTTC	CATSGQGGSYNEQFF
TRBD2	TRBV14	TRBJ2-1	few	TGTGCCAGCAGCCAAGATTCGGGACTAGTGTATACTGAGCAGTTCTTC	CASSQDSGLVYTEQFF
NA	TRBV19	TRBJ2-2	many	TGTGCCAGTAGTAGGACAGACAACGGGGAGCTGTTTTTT	CASSRTDNGELFF
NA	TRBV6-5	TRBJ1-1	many	TGTGCCAGCACGCCAGGGACGAACACTGAAGCTTTCTTT	CASTPGTNTEAFF
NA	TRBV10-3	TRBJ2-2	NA	TGTACCATCACTAATACCCTAGGGGCCGGGGAGCTGGTTTTT	CTITNTLGAGELVF
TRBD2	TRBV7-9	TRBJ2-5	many	TGTGCCAGCAGCCGAGCGACTAGCGGGGTAGAGACCCAGTACTTC	CASSRATSGVETQYF
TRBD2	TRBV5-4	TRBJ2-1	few	TGTGCCAGCAGCTTCCCTAGCGGGGGGGGGGATGAGCAGTTCTTC	CASSFPSGGGDEQFF
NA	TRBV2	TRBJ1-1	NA	TGTGCCAGCACCCTCGGGACTTTTCTCGTTGAAGCTTTCTTT	CASTLGTFLVEAFF
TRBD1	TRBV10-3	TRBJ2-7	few	TGTGCCATCAGGGCGGACCGGGACAGCTACGAGCAGTACTTC	CAIRADRDSYEQYF
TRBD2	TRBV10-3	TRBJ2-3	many	TGTGCCTCAGCGCGGGGGGCAGATACGCAGTATTTT	CASARGADTQYF
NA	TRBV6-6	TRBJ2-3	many	TGTGCCAGCAGTTCTCAGGGGCGAGGGGGAACAGATACGCAGTATTTT	CASSSQGRGGTDTQYF
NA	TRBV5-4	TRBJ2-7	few	TGTGCCAGCAGCTTGGGTGCTCGTTACGAGCAGTACTTC	CASSLGARYEQYF
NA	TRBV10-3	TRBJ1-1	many	TGTGCCATCAGTCTCCGAGGGGACACTGAAGCTTTCTTT	CAISLRGDTEAFF